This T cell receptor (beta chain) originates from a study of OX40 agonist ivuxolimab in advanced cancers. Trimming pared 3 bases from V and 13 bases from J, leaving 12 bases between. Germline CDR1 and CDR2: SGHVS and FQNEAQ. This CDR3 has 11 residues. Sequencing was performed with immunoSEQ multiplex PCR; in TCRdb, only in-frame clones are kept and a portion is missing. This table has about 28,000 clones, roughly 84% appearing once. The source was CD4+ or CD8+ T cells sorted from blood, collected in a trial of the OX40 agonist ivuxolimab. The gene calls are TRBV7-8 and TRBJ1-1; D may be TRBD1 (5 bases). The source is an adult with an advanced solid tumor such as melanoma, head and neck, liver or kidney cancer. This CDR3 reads CASSFGTGVFF. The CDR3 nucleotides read TGTGCCAGCAGCTTCGGGACTGGAGTTTTCTTT.